This T cell receptor beta chain was retrieved from a study of identical twins. TCRdb re-analysed the 5' RACE reads in MiXCR, keeping a single row per CDR3 protein. The sample yields a few hundred thousand distinct CDR3 sequences, more than 9% seen once. Trimming removed 2 bases at V and 7 bases at J, with 11 bases between. Germline-derived CDR1 and CDR2 are MGHDK and SYGVNS. The CDR3 length is 14 residues. The sample was also linked to a second study, of yellow fever vaccine responses in identical twins.

Sequences were obtained from PBMCs. This receptor was obtained from a woman under 30 in good health. The chain links TRBV25-1 to TRBJ2-2; D remains ambiguous. This CDR3 is CASSEGKAGGELFF. For the CDR3, the DNA is TGTGCCAGCAGTGAAGGGAAAGCAGGCGGGGAGCTGTTTTTT.